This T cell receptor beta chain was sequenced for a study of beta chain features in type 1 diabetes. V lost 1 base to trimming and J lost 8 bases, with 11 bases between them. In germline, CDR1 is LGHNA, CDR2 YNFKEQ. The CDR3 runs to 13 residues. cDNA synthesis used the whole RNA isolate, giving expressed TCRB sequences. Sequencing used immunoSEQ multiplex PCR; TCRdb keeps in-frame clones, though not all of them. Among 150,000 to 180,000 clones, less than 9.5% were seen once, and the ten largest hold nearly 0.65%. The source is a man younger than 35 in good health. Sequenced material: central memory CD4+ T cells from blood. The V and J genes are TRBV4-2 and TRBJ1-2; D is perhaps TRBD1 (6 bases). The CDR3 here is CASSQVGQNGYTF. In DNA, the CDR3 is TGTGCCAGCAGCCAAGTTGGACAGAACGGCTACACCTTC.